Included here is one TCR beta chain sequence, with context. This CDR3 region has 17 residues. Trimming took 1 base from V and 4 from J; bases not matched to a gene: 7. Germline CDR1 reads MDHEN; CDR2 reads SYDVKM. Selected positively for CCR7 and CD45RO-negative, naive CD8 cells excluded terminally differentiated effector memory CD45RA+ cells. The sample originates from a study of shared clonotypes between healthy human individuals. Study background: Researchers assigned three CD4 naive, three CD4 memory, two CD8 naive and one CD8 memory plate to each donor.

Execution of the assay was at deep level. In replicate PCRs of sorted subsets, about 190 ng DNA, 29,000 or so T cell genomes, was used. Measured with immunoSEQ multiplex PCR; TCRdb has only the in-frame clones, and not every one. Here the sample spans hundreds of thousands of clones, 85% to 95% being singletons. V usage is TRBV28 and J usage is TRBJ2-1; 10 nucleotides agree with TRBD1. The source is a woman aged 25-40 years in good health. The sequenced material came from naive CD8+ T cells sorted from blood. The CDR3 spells CASSLFSWDRGYNEQFF. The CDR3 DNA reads TGTGCCAGCAGTTTATTCTCTTGGGACAGGGGTTACAATGAGCAGTTCTTC.